The present T cell receptor (beta chain) was sequenced within a study of T cells in Graves' hyperthyroidism and ophthalmopathy. RNA transcripts were the template for amplifying TCR beta CDR3 regions. First-round RT-PCR with HTBI primers amplified the TCR CDR3 region. TCRdb re-derived calls from the multiplex PCR reads in MiXCR, one entry per CDR3 protein. The table shows hundreds of thousands of distinct CDR3 sequences, with approximately 24% occurring only once. The V gene lost 4 bases and the J gene lost 0 bases, with 25 bases spanning the gap. Germline values: CDR1 MDHEN, CDR2 SYDVKM. The CDR3 runs 20 residues. This clonotype was counted many times.

This chain links TRBV28 with TRBJ1-5, with a weak D call TRBD1 (5 bases). This TCR was sampled from a woman aged 40 to 49 with Graves' ophthalmopathy. The specimen sequenced was blood. CDR3 bases: TGTGCCAGCAGTTCCCATCAGACGGGCAAGGGGAGAAGTAGCAATCAGCCCCAGCATTTT. Its translation: CASSSHQTGKGRSSNQPQHF.